This TCR beta chain was observed in a study of T cells in Graves' hyperthyroidism and ophthalmopathy. This clonotype showed up many times. As yet, its antigen is unknown. Study conclusions and caveats: Researchers report that a 13 V-J model separated ophthalmopathy from stable hyperthyroidism.

Using RNA transcripts as the source, TCR beta CDR3 regions were amplified. HTBI primers were used for first-round RT-PCR of the TCR CDR3. TCRdb used MiXCR to reprocess the multiplex PCR reads, holding one entry per CDR3 protein. The sample lists about 700,000 distinct CDR3 sequences; around 15% were seen once. Graves' hyperthyroidism was deemed stable given no ophthalmopathy progression within 18 months. The diagnoses drew upon clinical symptoms, serum thyroxine and TRAb, thyroid ultrasound and orbital computed tomography. The PBMCs were sourced from fresh peripheral blood (about 9.7 ml). Trimming shortened V by 4 bases and J by 1 base, and 9 bases separated the two germline ends. The CDR3 runs 14 residues. Germline assignment: CDR1 KGHSH and CDR2 LQKENI.

Sequencing was done on a sample of blood. This chain connects TRBV18 to TRBJ2-3; D may be TRBD1 (6 bases). The sequence was collected from a woman under 30 with Graves' hyperthyroidism. The CDR3, as DNA: TGTGCCAGCTCACTTCGGACAGGCACAGATACGCAGTATTTT. Residues: CASSLRTGTDTQYF.